One sample yielded the 20 T cell receptor beta chains listed below, sequenced in a study of blood T cell repertoires in COVID-19. Assay used: immunoSEQ multiplex PCR; TCRdb lists only in-frame clones, some missing. The sample has roughly 300,000 clones; 80% to 95% are singletons. The sample taken for sequencing was peripheral blood. All receptors come from a woman younger than 45 with COVID-19, enrolled during active disease.

The chain employs TRBV19 and TRBJ2-7; D ambiguous. Germline V gene data show CDR1 as LNHDA and CDR2 as SQIVND (reference sequence). The V end lost 3 bases, the J end lost 6 bases, and 15 bases lay between the germline ends. The CDR3 consists of 14 residues. CDR3 amino acids: CASSINSGSREQYF. In DNA, the CDR3 is TGTGCCAGTAGTATTAACTCCGGGTCCCGCGAGCAGTACTTC.

The rearrangement joins TRBV7-9 to TRBJ1-2, with 7 bases lining up with TRBD1. Germline V gives CDR1 SEHNR, CDR2 FQNEAQ (reference sequence). This CDR3 has 13 residues. V lost 1 base, J lost 7 bases, and 3 bases stayed unmatched. The CDR3 bases are TGTGCCAGCAGCTTAGAAGGGGGCGGTGGCTACACCTTC. It is translated as CASSLEGGGGYTF. Using reference TRBV7-9 and TRBJ1-2 for the parts outside the CDR3, the full variable domain is DTGVSQNPRHKITKRGQNVTFRCDPISEHNRLYWYRQTLGQGPEFLTYFQNEAQLEKSRLLSDRFSAERPKGSFSTLEIQRTEQGDSAMYLCASSLEGGGGYTFGSGTRLTVV.

V gene TRBV6-5 combines with J gene TRBJ1-1, with 8 positions matching TRBD1. CDR1 is MNHEY and CDR2 is SVGAGI in the germline V gene. After removal of 2 bases from V and 1 base from J, the junction contained 3 bases not matched to a gene. CDR3 length: 15 amino acids. The CDR3 DNA follows: TGTGCCAGCAGTTACCTCGACAGGGGGAACACTGAAGCTTTCTTT. Translating gives CASSYLDRGNTEAFF.

The chain recombines TRBV28 with TRBJ2-1, with 7 bases matching TRBD1. CDR1 and CDR2 from the germline V gene are MDHEN and SYDVKM. V gave up 6 bases and J gave up 4 bases; unmatched junction bases: 12. This CDR3 has 16 amino acids. Written as DNA, the CDR3 is TGTGCCAGCAGCCGGCCGGGACAGAGAGTGTACAATGAGCAGTTCTTC. This translates into CASSRPGQRVYNEQFF.

This clone was seen a handful of times. V and J are TRBV15 and TRBJ2-5; 8 positions match TRBD1. This CDR3 spans 15 amino acids. With 1 base clipped from V and 5 bases from J, the junction kept 6 bases outside the gene matches. Germline lookup yields CDR1 LNHNV and CDR2 YYDKDF (reference sequence). CDR3 DNA sequence: TGTGCCACCAGCAGAGTTCCAGGGGGCCTGGAGACCCAGTACTTC. It yields the protein CATSRVPGGLETQYF.

This chain connects TRBV7-9 to TRBJ2-1; 13 bases fit TRBD2. Germline V gene sequence: CDR1 SEHNR, CDR2 FQNEAQ (reference sequence). The trim removed 5 bases at V and 10 bases at J, leaving 11 bases unmatched. CDR3 size: 16 residues. CDR3: CASSLQLAGGPREQFF. The DNA of the CDR3 is TGTGCCAGCAGCCTCCAACTAGCGGGAGGGCCGAGGGAGCAGTTCTTC.

The V and J genes are TRBV20-1 and TRBJ2-1; maybe TRBD2 (5 bases). This CDR3 has 13 amino acids. Trimming cost V 3 bases and J 5 bases, with 11 bases left between them. The germline V gene has CDR1 DFQATT and CDR2 SNEGSKA (reference sequence). The DNA for the CDR3 is TGCAGTGCTAGTTCTCTAGCCGACAATGAGCAGTTCTTC. It encodes CSASSLADNEQFF.

This chain joins TRBV19 and TRBJ2-7, with 9 bases matching TRBD1. The CDR3 spans 16 residues. Germline lookup yields CDR1 LNHDA and CDR2 SQIVND (reference sequence). The V gene end was trimmed by 4 bases and the J gene end by 3 bases; junction bases not matched to a gene: 10. The chain's CDR3 is CASSKWGQGGGYEQYF. The CDR3 nucleotides read TGTGCCAGTAGTAAATGGGGACAGGGTGGAGGCTACGAGCAGTACTTC.

The gene calls are TRBV9 and TRBJ2-7; 11 nucleotides align to TRBD1. From germline, CDR1 is SGDLS and CDR2 YYNGEE. The CDR3 is 16 residues long. V lost 4 bases, J lost 4 bases, and 10 bases stayed unmatched. CDR3: CASSPLGGTGGYEQYF. As DNA, the CDR3 is TGTGCCAGCAGCCCACTTGGCGGGACAGGGGGGTACGAGCAGTACTTC.

V gene TRBV10-1 combines with J gene TRBJ2-5, with D possibly being TRBD2 (6 bases). This CDR3 comprises 15 residues. CDR1 WNHNN and CDR2 SYGVQD come from the germline V gene (reference sequence). Trimming took 2 bases from V and 5 from J, leaving 15 bases between them. CDR3 coding DNA: TGCGCCAGCAGTGAGGGGGCAGCTGGAGGGGAGACCCAGTACTTC. Protein sequence: CASSEGAAGGETQYF.

This chain joins TRBV30 and TRBJ2-7; 9 bases align to TRBD1. This CDR3 has 14 residues. Germline loops: CDR1 GTSNPN, CDR2 SVGIG (reference sequence). The V segment lost 4 bases and the J segment 3 bases; nucleotides outside the gene matches: 7. In nucleotides, the CDR3 is TGTGCCTGGACCGTAGGGACAGGGCGCTACGAGCAGTACTTC. It encodes CAWTVGTGRYEQYF.

The V and J genes are TRBV10-3 and TRBJ1-1; D is undetermined. CDR1 and CDR2 (germline): ENHRY, SYGVKD. The CDR3 length is 16 residues. V was trimmed by 2 bases and J by 5 bases, leaving 18 bases between them. The CDR3 DNA reads as TGTGCCATCAGTGAGGGAGGGCAATTGGGTGGTACTGAAGCTTTCTTT. Its protein product is CAISEGGQLGGTEAFF.

The genes are TRBV7-2 and TRBJ2-1, with TRBD2 matching 9 bases. The trim removed 6 bases at V and 8 bases at J, leaving 11 bases unmatched. Germline-derived CDR1 and CDR2 are SGHTA and FQGNSA. There are 15 residues in the CDR3. CDR3 region: CASSSPGLAIDEQFF. The DNA of the CDR3 is TGTGCCAGCAGTTCACCGGGACTAGCTATCGATGAGCAGTTCTTC.

The V and J genes are TRBV6-5 and TRBJ1-1; 8 nucleotides agree with TRBD1. J gave up 0 bases and V 9 bases, and 6 bases lay outside the gene matches. The CDR3 contains 14 residues. In germline, CDR1 is MNHEY, CDR2 SVGAGI. The DNA of the CDR3 is TGTGCCAGTACAGGGGGAAATATGAACACTGAAGCTTTCTTT. Encoded protein: CASTGGNMNTEAFF.

The chain combines TRBV28 with TRBJ2-7; 7 nucleotides line up with TRBD1. Germline V lookup: CDR1 MDHEN, CDR2 SYDVKM. The CDR3 extends over 14 amino acids. J lost 6 bases, V lost 10 bases, and 15 bases had no gene match. The DNA of the CDR3 is TGTGCCACCGTGGGACAGAGTTTAGGACTCGAGCAGTACTTC. The encoded protein is CATVGQSLGLEQYF.

The genes are TRBV5-1 and TRBJ2-7; 8 bases align to TRBD2. The CDR3 covers 11 residues. V shed 5 bases and J 6 bases; nucleotides not matched to a gene: 1. The germline gives CDR1 SGHRS, CDR2 YFSETQ. The CDR3 DNA reads as TGCGCCAGCAGGCGGGAGGTCGAGCAGTACTTC. It specifies CASRREVEQYF.

The chain combines TRBV28 with TRBJ1-1, with TRBD1 as a possible D gene (5 bases). This CDR3 is built from 13 residues. The germline V gene encodes CDR1 MDHEN and CDR2 SYDVKM. The ends were cut back, 2 bases at V and 8 bases at J, with 12 bases in the middle. The CDR3 nucleotides are TGTGCCAGCAGTTTAAACGGCAGGGCAGAAGCTTTCTTT. Its protein is CASSLNGRAEAFF.

The gene calls are TRBV10-2 and TRBJ1-5; 9 positions match TRBD1. The CDR3 length is 16 residues. After removal of 2 bases from V and 6 bases from J, the junction contained 8 bases not matched to a gene. The germline CDR1 and CDR2 sequences are WSHSY and SAAADI. The CDR3 protein is CASSEPLDRGGQPQHF. The DNA of the CDR3 is TGCGCCAGCAGTGAGCCCCTGGACAGGGGAGGTCAGCCCCAGCATTTT.

The CDR3 bases are TGTGCCAGCAGCCTTCCGGGACAGGCAAACATTCAGTACTTC. The encoded protein is CASSLPGQANIQYF. The chain joins TRBV7-9 to TRBJ2-4, with TRBD1 identical over 8 bases. The V segment lost 5 bases and the J segment 6 bases; nucleotides outside the gene matches: 6. This CDR3 has 14 residues. The germline V gene encodes CDR1 SEHNR and CDR2 FQNEAQ (reference sequence).

To note about this clone: At the DNA level, this CDR3 is encoded by other sequences in the same sample as well. The J gene is TRBJ2-5, the V gene TRBV29-1, with 9 bases matching TRBD1. Germline assignment: CDR1 SQVTM and CDR2 ANQGSEA. CDR3 length equals 13 residues. V was pared by 4 bases and J by 5 bases, with 5 bases of the junction left unmatched. DNA of the CDR3: TGCAGCGTTGCGACAGGGGGTGGGGAGACCCAGTACTTC. It encodes CSVATGGGETQYF.